This T cell receptor beta chain was identified during a study of T cell changes during pregnancy in multiple sclerosis. Some clones are missing from TCRdb's copy, which holds only in-frame ones; the method was immunoSEQ multiplex PCR. This sample has around 49,000 clones, with over 90% found just once. Germline assignment: CDR1 MDHEN and CDR2 SYDVKM. The junction had 6 bases not matched to a gene; V was cut back by 5 bases and J by 7 bases. CDR3 size: 14 residues. This clonotype was sampled from a female donor with multiple sclerosis, enrolled in a pregnancy study. Sequenced here: CD8+ T cells from peripheral blood mononuclear cells, sampled in the first trimester of pregnancy. The J gene is TRBJ2-2, the V gene TRBV28; 8 bases fit TRBD1. The CDR3 loop reads CASSARGRIGELFF. CDR3 sequence (DNA): TGTGCCAGCAGTGCCAGGGGGCGCATCGGGGAGCTGTTTTTT.